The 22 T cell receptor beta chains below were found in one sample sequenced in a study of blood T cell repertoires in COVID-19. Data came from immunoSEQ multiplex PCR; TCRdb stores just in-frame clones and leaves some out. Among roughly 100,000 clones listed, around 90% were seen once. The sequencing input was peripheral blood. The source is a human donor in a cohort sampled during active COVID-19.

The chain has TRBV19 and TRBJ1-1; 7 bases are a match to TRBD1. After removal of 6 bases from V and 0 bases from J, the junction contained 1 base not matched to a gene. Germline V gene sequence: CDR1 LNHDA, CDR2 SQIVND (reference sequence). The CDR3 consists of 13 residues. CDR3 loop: CASRTGMNTEAFF. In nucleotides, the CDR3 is TGTGCCAGTAGGACAGGGATGAACACTGAAGCTTTCTTT.

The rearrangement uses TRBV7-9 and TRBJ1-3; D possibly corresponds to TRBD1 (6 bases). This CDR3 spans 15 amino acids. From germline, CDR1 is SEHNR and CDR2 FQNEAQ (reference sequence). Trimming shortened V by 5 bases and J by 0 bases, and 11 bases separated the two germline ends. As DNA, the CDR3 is TGTGCCAGCAGCCCAGGACAGAGCTCTGGAAACACCATATATTTT. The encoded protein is CASSPGQSSGNTIYF.

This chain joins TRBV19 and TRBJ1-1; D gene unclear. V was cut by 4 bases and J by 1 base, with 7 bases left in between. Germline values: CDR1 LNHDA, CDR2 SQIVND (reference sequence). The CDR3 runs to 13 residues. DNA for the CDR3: TGTGCCAGTAGTACCACAGCGAACACTGAAGCTTTCTTT. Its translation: CASSTTANTEAFF.

The CDR3 coding sequence is TGCAGCGTTTATTCCGGACTATTCTACAATGAGCAGTTCTTC. This encodes CSVYSGLFYNEQFF. The gene calls are TRBV29-1 and TRBJ2-1; D possibly corresponds to TRBD2 (6 bases). Germline loops: CDR1 SQVTM, CDR2 ANQGSEA. V was clipped by 5 bases and J by 3 bases, with 14 bases between them. This CDR3 spans 14 amino acids.

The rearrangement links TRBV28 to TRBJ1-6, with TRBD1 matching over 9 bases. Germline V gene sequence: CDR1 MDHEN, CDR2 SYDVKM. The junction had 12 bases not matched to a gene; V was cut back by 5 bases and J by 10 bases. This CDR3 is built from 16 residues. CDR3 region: CASSLDRGMGKSPLHF. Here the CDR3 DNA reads TGTGCCAGCAGTCTAGACAGGGGGATGGGCAAGTCACCCCTCCACTTT.

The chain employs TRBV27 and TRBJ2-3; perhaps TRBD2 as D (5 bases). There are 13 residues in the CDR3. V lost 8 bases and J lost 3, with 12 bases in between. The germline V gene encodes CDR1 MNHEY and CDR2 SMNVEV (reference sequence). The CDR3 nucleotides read TGTGCCAGCGGTAAAGAGGGTACAGATACGCAGTATTTT. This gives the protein CASGKEGTDTQYF.

For the CDR3, the DNA is TGTGCCAGCAGCCAGCACCTTCCGGGGCAAGAGACCCAGTACTTC. It codes for CASSQHLPGQETQYF. The chain recombines TRBV27 with TRBJ2-5, with TRBD2 as a possible D gene (5 bases). V lost 6 bases, J lost 2 bases, and 16 bases lay in between. Looked up from germline, CDR1 is MNHEY and CDR2 is SMNVEV (reference sequence). This CDR3 spans 15 amino acids.

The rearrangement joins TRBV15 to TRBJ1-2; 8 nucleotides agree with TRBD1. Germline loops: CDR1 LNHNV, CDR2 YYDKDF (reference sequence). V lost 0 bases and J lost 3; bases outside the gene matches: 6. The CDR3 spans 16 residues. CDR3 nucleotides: TGTGCCACCAGCAGAGATCGAGGACAGGGAGACTATGGCTACACCTTC. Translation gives CATSRDRGQGDYGYTF.

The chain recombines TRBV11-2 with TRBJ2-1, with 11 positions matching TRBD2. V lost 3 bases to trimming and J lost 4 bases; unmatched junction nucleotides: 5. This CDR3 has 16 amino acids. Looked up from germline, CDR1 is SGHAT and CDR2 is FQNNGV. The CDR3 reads CASSFLTSGVYNEQFF. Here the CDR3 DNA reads TGTGCCAGCAGCTTCTTGACTAGCGGGGTATACAATGAGCAGTTCTTC.

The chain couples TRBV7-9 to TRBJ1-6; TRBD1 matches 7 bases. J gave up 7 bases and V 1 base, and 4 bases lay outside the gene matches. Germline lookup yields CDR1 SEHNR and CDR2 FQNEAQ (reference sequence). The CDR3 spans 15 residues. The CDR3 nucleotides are TGTGCCAGCAGCTTAGAACAGGGGAGGAATTCACCCCTCCACTTT. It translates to CASSLEQGRNSPLHF.

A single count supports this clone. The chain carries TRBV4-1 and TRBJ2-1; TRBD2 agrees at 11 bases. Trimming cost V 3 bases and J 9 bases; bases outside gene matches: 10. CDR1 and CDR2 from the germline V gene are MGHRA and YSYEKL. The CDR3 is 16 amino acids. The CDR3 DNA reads TGCGCCAGCAGCCATCTAGCGGGGGGCCGGGTAGGTGAGCAGTTCTTC. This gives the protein CASSHLAGGRVGEQFF.

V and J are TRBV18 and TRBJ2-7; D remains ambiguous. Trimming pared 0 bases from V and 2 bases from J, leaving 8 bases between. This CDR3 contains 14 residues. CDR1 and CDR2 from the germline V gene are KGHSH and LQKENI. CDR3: CASSPPTDTYEQYF. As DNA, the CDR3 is TGTGCCAGCTCACCACCTACAGATACCTACGAGCAGTACTTC. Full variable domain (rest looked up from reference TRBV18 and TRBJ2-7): NAGVMQNPRHLVRRRGQEARLRCSPMKGHSHVYWYRQLPEEGLKFMVYLQKENIIDESGMPKERFSAEFPKEGPSILRIQQVVRGDSAAYFCASSPPTDTYEQYFGPGTRLTVT.

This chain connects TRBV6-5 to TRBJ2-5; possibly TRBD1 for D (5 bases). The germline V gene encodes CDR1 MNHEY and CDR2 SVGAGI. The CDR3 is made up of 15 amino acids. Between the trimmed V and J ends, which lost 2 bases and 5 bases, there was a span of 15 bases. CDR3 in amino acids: CASSYQQGARETQYF. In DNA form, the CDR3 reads TGTGCCAGCAGTTACCAGCAGGGTGCTAGGGAGACCCAGTACTTC.

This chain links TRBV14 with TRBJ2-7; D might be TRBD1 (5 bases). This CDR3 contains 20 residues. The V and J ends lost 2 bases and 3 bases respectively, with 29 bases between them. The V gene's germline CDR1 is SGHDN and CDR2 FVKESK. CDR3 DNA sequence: TGTGCCAGCAGCCAAACCTCCATGGGGCGAATTAAAACCGGGCTCTACGAGCAGTACTTC. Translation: CASSQTSMGRIKTGLYEQYF. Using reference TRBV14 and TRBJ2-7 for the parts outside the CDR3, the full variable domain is EAGVTQFPSHSVIEKGQTVTLRCDPISGHDNLYWYRRVMGKEIKFLLHFVKESKQDESGMPNNRFLAERTGGTYSTLKVQPAELEDSGVYFCASSQTSMGRIKTGLYEQYFGPGTRLTVT.

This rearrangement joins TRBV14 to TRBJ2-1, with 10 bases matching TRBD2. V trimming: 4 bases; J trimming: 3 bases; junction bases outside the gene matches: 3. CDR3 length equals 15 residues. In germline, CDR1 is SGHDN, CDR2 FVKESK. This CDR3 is CASSPLAGSYNEQFF. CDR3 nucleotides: TGTGCCAGCAGCCCACTAGCGGGGAGCTACAATGAGCAGTTCTTC.

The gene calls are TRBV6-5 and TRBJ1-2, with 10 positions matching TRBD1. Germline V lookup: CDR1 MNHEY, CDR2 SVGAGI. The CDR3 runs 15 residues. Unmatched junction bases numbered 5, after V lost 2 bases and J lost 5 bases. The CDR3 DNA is TGTGCCAGCAGTTACCAGGACAGGGGGTTTTATGGCTACACCTTC. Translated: CASSYQDRGFYGYTF.

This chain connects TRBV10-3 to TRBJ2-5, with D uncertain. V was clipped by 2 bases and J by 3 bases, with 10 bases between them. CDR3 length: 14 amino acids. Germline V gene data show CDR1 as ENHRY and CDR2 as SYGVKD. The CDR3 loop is CAISEIPREETQYF. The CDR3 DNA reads TGTGCCATCAGTGAGATCCCCCGGGAAGAGACCCAGTACTTC.

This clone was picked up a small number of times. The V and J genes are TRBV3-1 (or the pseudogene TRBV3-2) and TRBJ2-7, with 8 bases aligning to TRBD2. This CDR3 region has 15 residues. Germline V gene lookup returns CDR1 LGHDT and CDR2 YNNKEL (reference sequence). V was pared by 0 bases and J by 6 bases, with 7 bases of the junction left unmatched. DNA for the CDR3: TGTGCCAGCAGCCAAGACCCCGGGAGGGGTGGCGAGCAGTACTTC. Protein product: CASSQDPGRGGEQYF.

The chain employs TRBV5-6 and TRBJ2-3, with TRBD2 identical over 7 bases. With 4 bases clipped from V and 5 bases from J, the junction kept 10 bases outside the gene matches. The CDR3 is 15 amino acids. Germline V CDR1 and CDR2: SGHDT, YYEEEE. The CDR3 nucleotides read TGTGCCAGCAGCCGGGACTACCGCCGGGGAGATACGCAGTATTTT. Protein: CASSRDYRRGDTQYF.

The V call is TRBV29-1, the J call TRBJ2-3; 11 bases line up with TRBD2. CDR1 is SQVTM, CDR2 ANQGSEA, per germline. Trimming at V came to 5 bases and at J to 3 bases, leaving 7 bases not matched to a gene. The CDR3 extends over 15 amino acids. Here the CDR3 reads CSVSGTSGSTDTQYF. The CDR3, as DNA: TGCAGCGTTTCCGGGACTAGCGGCTCTACAGATACGCAGTATTTT.

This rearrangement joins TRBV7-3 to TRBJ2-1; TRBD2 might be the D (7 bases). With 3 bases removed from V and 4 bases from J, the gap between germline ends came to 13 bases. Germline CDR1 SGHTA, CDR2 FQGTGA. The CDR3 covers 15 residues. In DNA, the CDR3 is TGTGCCAGCAGCTTCGGCGGGGGACAATACAATGAGCAGTTCTTC. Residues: CASSFGGGQYNEQFF.

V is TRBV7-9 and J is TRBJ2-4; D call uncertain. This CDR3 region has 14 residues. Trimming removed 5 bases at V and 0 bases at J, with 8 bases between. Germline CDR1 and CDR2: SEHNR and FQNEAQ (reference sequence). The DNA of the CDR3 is TGTGCCAGCAGCCTTGCTATAGCCAAAAACATTCAGTACTTC. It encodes CASSLAIAKNIQYF.